This T cell receptor (beta chain) was recovered during a study of cytomegalovirus exposure and HLA in healthy donors. Study details: The platform used for the roughly 110 validation repertoires matched that of the 666 first-cohort repertoires, a later analysis reported.

The germline V gene encodes CDR1 SQVTM and CDR2 ANQGSEA. The CDR3 totals 14 residues. V lost 8 bases, J lost 2 bases, and 16 bases lay in between. About this clone: What it binds is unknown.

Overall study results and limits: It was approximately 160 TCR beta chains that were listed as cytomegalovirus-associated.

The method was immunoSEQ multiplex PCR; TCRdb's version includes in-frame clones alone and lacks a portion of them. Here the sample spans 150,000 to 160,000 clones, 85% to 90% being singletons. This chain links TRBV29-1 with TRBJ2-1; TRBD2 might be the D (6 bases). The sample taken for sequencing was PBMCs. The source of this sequence is a human donor in good health. The DNA for the CDR3 is TGCAGCTCCGGGGGTTGGGGCACCTACAATGAGCAGTTCTTC. It yields the protein CSSGGWGTYNEQFF.